These 29 T cell receptor beta chains were sequenced from one sample in a study of blood T cell repertoires in COVID-19. Assay: immunoSEQ multiplex PCR; the TCRdb copy retains only in-frame clones and omits some. This sample has around 260,000 clones; approximately 82% occur once, and the top ten carry about 4.5%. The sample was peripheral blood. The receptors were sampled from a man in his 60s who had recovered from COVID-19.

This clone came up a few times. The chain carries TRBV12-1 and TRBJ1-6; the listed D gene, TRBD1, was not tested against the DNA. TRBV12-1 has pseudogene status. This CDR3 region has 16 residues. CDR3 protein: CASSDTTGFHNSPLHF. CDR3 DNA: TGTGCCAGCAGCGATACCACAGGGTTTCATAATTCACCCCTCCACTTT.

The V call is TRBV9, the J call TRBJ1-4; maybe TRBD1 (5 bases). V dropped 3 bases and J dropped 8 bases, with 17 bases sitting between them. The germline gives CDR1 SGDLS, CDR2 YYNGEE. The CDR3 runs to 15 residues. The CDR3 region is CASSGGGSRKEKLFF. CDR3 in DNA: TGTGCCAGCAGCGGCGGGGGATCGCGAAAAGAAAAACTGTTTTTT.

The table lists this clone with a few counts. V and J are TRBV5-1 and TRBJ2-2, with 9 bases lining up with TRBD1. Germline V CDR1 and CDR2: SGHRS, YFSETQ. The CDR3 length is 16 residues. Trimming cost V 4 bases and J 8 bases; bases outside gene matches: 12. CDR3 region: CASSPQGAHRPGELFF. The CDR3, as DNA: TGCGCCAGCAGCCCACAGGGGGCCCACCGTCCGGGGGAGCTGTTTTTT.

This chain uses TRBV19 with TRBJ2-6; possible D gene TRBD1, 6 bases. The CDR3 is 18 residues long. Germline V lookup: CDR1 LNHDA, CDR2 SQIVND (reference sequence). V gave up 6 bases and J gave up 2 bases, with 20 bases separating them. As DNA, the CDR3 is TGTGCCAGTAGCCTATCCGGGACACAACAAACTGGGGCCAACGTCCTGACTTTC. Protein sequence: CASSLSGTQQTGANVLTF.

This sequence joins TRBV18 and TRBJ2-7, with 12 bases matching TRBD1. The ends lost 3 bases at V and 7 bases at J; junction bases unmatched: 4. The CDR3 sequence is 14 residues long. CDR1 is KGHSH, CDR2 LQKENI, per germline. The DNA of the CDR3 is TGTGCCAGCTCACCGGGACAGGGGGCGGGAGAGCAGTACTTC. As protein: CASSPGQGAGEQYF.

The genes are TRBV11-2 and TRBJ2-7; the D gene is possibly TRBD2 (6 bases). Germline values: CDR1 SGHAT, CDR2 FQNNGV. The CDR3 contains 14 residues. V lost 5 bases and J 7 bases, leaving 18 bases between the germline ends. The CDR3 protein is CASSRPGTGEEQYF. The CDR3 DNA sequence: TGTGCCAGCAGCCGCCCCGGGACTGGGGAAGAGCAGTACTTC.

The V call is TRBV6-1, the J call TRBJ1-2, with D perhaps matching TRBD1 (5 bases). Deletions cut 1 base from V and 0 bases from J, with 18 bases between. CDR3 size: 18 residues. In germline, CDR1 is MNHNS, CDR2 SASEGT. For the CDR3, the DNA is TGTGCCAGCAGTGAAGAACCAACCAGGGCGGTATCTAACTATGGCTACACCTTC. It translates to CASSEEPTRAVSNYGYTF.

This sequence joins TRBV14 and TRBJ2-2; 7 nucleotides agree with TRBD1. This CDR3 spans 14 amino acids. Germline values: CDR1 SGHDN, CDR2 FVKESK. Trimming removed 6 bases from V and 3 bases from J; junction bases left unmatched: 4. The CDR3 here is CASRLTGYTGELFF. The CDR3 DNA is TGTGCCAGCAGATTGACAGGGTACACCGGGGAGCTGTTTTTT.

The chain combines TRBV5-8 with TRBJ1-4; 10 bases agree with TRBD1. Germline V CDR1 and CDR2: SGHTS, YDEGEE. The V and J ends lost 5 bases and 0 bases, in that order; junction bases with no gene match: 7. The CDR3 sequence is 17 residues long. The CDR3 loop reads CASSSGTGVSTNEKLFF. The DNA of the CDR3 is TGTGCCAGCAGTTCCGGGACAGGGGTTTCAACTAATGAAAAACTGTTTTTT.

This clone was observed a handful of times. The V and J genes are TRBV6-5 and TRBJ2-7; the match to TRBD1 covers 9 bases. This CDR3 comprises 14 residues. Germline-derived CDR1 and CDR2 are MNHEY and SVGAGI. The J segment lost 3 bases and the V segment lost 6 bases, leaving 6 bases of the junction unmatched. The CDR3 coding sequence is TGTGCCAGCAGGCGACAGGGGGAGCTCTACGAGCAGTACTTC. Amino acids: CASRRQGELYEQYF.

The CDR3 nucleotides read TGCGCCAGCAGAAATCTGGGGAGCTACACCGGGGAGCTGTTTTTT. Protein product: CASRNLGSYTGELFF. The chain has TRBV5-1 and TRBJ2-2; D possibly corresponds to TRBD2 (5 bases). V was cut by 5 bases and J by 3 bases, with 14 bases left in between. Germline-derived CDR1 and CDR2 are SGHRS and YFSETQ. The CDR3 length is 15 residues.

V usage is TRBV19 and J usage is TRBJ2-6; 8 bases agree with TRBD1. This CDR3 spans 20 amino acids. V dropped 7 bases and J dropped 0; count of bases not matched to a gene: 17. The germline gives CDR1 LNHDA, CDR2 SQIVND (reference sequence). The CDR3 protein is CASTSLRETGAGSGANVLTF. The CDR3 bases are TGTGCCAGTACCTCCCTACGAGAGACAGGGGCCGGCTCTGGGGCCAACGTCCTGACTTTC. Based on the CDR3 plus reference TRBV19 and TRBJ2-6, the full variable domain is DGGITQSPKYLFRKEGQNVTLSCEQNLNHDAMYWYRQDPGQGLRLIYYSQIVNDFQKGDIAEGYSVSREKKESFPLTVTSAQKNPTAFYLCASTSLRETGAGSGANVLTFGAGSRLTVL.

This clone occurred a few times. The J gene is TRBJ2-5, the V gene TRBV19; 7 bases align to TRBD2. This CDR3 is 14 amino acids long. Germline lookup yields CDR1 LNHDA and CDR2 SQIVND (reference sequence). Losses at the gene ends were 0 bases for V and 9 bases for J; bases not matched to a gene: 7. CDR3 nucleotide sequence: TGTGCCAGTAGTATAGAGTGGACTAGTTTGGCCCAGTACTTC. Residues: CASSIEWTSLAQYF.

This sequence joins TRBV28 and TRBJ1-1, with D maybe TRBD1 (5 bases). V lost 1 base to trimming and J lost 2 bases, with 8 bases between them. The CDR3 is 14 amino acids. Germline V lookup: CDR1 MDHEN, CDR2 SYDVKM. The CDR3 loop is CASSLLGANTEAFF. DNA for the CDR3: TGTGCCAGCAGTTTATTAGGGGCTAACACTGAAGCTTTCTTT.

The CDR3 here is CASSLAGTTYEQYF. The DNA for the CDR3 is TGCGCCAGCAGCCTCGCAGGAACAACCTACGAGCAGTACTTC. The rearrangement joins TRBV4-1 to TRBJ2-7; D is undetermined. From germline, CDR1 is MGHRA and CDR2 YSYEKL. V was shortened by 4 bases and J by 2 bases, with 12 bases between the two germline ends. This CDR3 is 14 amino acids long.

This clone has a single count. The chain has TRBV28 and TRBJ2-5, with 7 bases that match TRBD1. From germline, CDR1 is MDHEN and CDR2 SYDVKM. J lost 2 bases, V lost 7 bases, and 10 bases had no gene match. The length of the CDR3 is 15 residues. CDR3 protein: CASNPGQRGQETQYF. The CDR3 DNA reads TGTGCCAGCAACCCGGGACAGAGGGGACAAGAGACCCAGTACTTC.

The chain uses TRBV12-3 or TRBV12-4 and TRBJ1-3; D is undetermined. The V and J ends lost 6 bases and 5 bases respectively, with 11 bases between them. The CDR3 length is 13 residues. The CDR3 DNA is TGTGCCAGCAGGCTGACATTGAGAAACACCATATATTTT. The encoded protein is CASRLTLRNTIYF.

The chain couples TRBV7-6 to TRBJ1-3; 8 positions match TRBD1. With V trimmed by 1 base and J by 8 bases, 7 bases remained unmatched. CDR1 is SGHVS and CDR2 is FNYEAQ in the germline V gene. This CDR3 region has 15 residues. The CDR3 sequence is CASSLGQGTADTIYF. The CDR3 DNA is TGTGCCAGCAGCTTAGGACAGGGGACGGCGGACACCATATATTTT.

This rearrangement joins TRBV30 to TRBJ1-4, with D possibly matching TRBD1 (6 bases). V was clipped by 4 bases and J by 8 bases, with 11 bases between them. Germline V lookup: CDR1 GTSNPN, CDR2 SVGIG (reference sequence). This CDR3 region has 12 residues. The CDR3 DNA reads TGTGCCTGGAACAGGGAAGGAGAAAAACTGTTTTTT. This codes for CAWNREGEKLFF.

This chain joins TRBV5-1 and TRBJ2-1, with D hard to call. Trimming took 5 bases from V and 6 from J, leaving 15 bases between them. Germline CDR1 is SGHRS and CDR2 is YFSETQ. The CDR3 covers 14 residues. The CDR3 spells CASRPVASSNEQFF. The CDR3 DNA follows: TGCGCCAGCAGACCCGTGGCTAGTAGCAATGAGCAGTTCTTC.

This clone occurred a few times. The rearrangement joins TRBV9 to TRBJ2-4, with D unclear. Trimming shortened V by 3 bases and J by 6 bases, and 7 bases separated the two germline ends. Looked up from germline, CDR1 is SGDLS and CDR2 is YYNGEE. The CDR3 is made up of 12 amino acids. The CDR3 bases are TGTGCCAGCAGCGACCCTAGAAACATTCAGTACTTC. This sequence encodes CASSDPRNIQYF.

This rearrangement joins TRBV6-5 to TRBJ1-1, with TRBD1 matching 11 bases. V was clipped by 2 bases and J by 6 bases; unmatched bases: 2. Germline CDR1 MNHEY, CDR2 SVGAGI. The CDR3 is made up of 14 amino acids. The CDR3 DNA follows: TGTGCCAGCAGTTACACGGGACAGGGGGCTGAAGCTTTCTTT. Translated, it gives CASSYTGQGAEAFF.

This sequence joins TRBV11-3 and TRBJ1-3; the D is unclear. Trimming cost V 3 bases and J 1 base, with 7 bases left between them. The CDR3 runs 14 residues. Germline V gene sequence: CDR1 SGHNT, CDR2 YENEEA. As DNA, the CDR3 is TGTGCCAGCAGCTTTGAGGGTTCTGGAAACACCATATATTTT. Protein product: CASSFEGSGNTIYF.

V and J are TRBV3-1 (or the pseudogene TRBV3-2) and TRBJ2-1, with a possible D match to TRBD1 (5 bases). The CDR3 sequence is 16 residues long. Germline V gene data show CDR1 as LGHDT and CDR2 as YNNKEL (reference sequence). Deletions cut 4 bases from V and 6 bases from J, with 19 bases between. CDR3 protein: CASSPARVTPGNEQFF. The CDR3 DNA is TGTGCCAGCAGCCCCGCCAGGGTAACCCCTGGCAATGAGCAGTTCTTC.

The chain links TRBV5-1 to TRBJ2-1; D unresolved. This CDR3 spans 14 amino acids. Trimming pared 0 bases from V and 5 bases from J, leaving 9 bases between. The V gene's germline CDR1 is SGHRS and CDR2 YFSETQ. The CDR3 bases are TGCGCCAGCAGCTTGGTCTGGCGGAACAATGAGCAGTTCTTC. Residues: CASSLVWRNNEQFF.

This chain links TRBV19 with TRBJ1-1; TRBD1 is a possible D gene (5 bases). The germline V gene has CDR1 LNHDA and CDR2 SQIVND (reference sequence). The CDR3 runs to 13 residues. V shed 5 bases and J shed 4 bases, with 11 bases lying between them. For the CDR3, the DNA is TGTGCCAGTAGTGCTCGACAGCTCACTGAAGCTTTCTTT. Protein: CASSARQLTEAFF.

This chain connects TRBV6-6 to TRBJ1-4; tentatively, D is TRBD1 (5 bases). This CDR3 is 13 amino acids long. Germline V CDR1 and CDR2: MNHNY, SVGAGI (reference sequence). V shed 10 bases and J shed 3 bases, with 12 bases lying between them. The CDR3 bases are TGTGCCACAGGGAAGGCAGCTAATGAAAAACTGTTTTTT. It specifies CATGKAANEKLFF.

This clone was counted only a few times. The chain uses TRBV28 and TRBJ2-5; TRBD1 matches at 10 bases. V lost 4 bases, J lost 1 base, and 6 bases stayed unmatched. CDR3 length: 16 amino acids. Germline V lookup: CDR1 MDHEN, CDR2 SYDVKM. In nucleotides, the CDR3 is TGTGCCAGCAGTTCATACCGGGACAGGGGCCAAGAGACCCAGTACTTC. Its translation is CASSSYRDRGQETQYF.

This clone was observed a handful of times. V and J are TRBV6-4 and TRBJ1-2; D gene ambiguous. The CDR3 consists of 13 residues. Germline values: CDR1 MRHNA, CDR2 SNTAGT. Trimming took 3 bases from V and 8 from J, leaving 13 bases between them. The chain's CDR3 is CASSEPPGKGYTF. In DNA form, the CDR3 reads TGTGCCAGCAGTGAACCCCCCGGGAAGGGCTACACCTTC.